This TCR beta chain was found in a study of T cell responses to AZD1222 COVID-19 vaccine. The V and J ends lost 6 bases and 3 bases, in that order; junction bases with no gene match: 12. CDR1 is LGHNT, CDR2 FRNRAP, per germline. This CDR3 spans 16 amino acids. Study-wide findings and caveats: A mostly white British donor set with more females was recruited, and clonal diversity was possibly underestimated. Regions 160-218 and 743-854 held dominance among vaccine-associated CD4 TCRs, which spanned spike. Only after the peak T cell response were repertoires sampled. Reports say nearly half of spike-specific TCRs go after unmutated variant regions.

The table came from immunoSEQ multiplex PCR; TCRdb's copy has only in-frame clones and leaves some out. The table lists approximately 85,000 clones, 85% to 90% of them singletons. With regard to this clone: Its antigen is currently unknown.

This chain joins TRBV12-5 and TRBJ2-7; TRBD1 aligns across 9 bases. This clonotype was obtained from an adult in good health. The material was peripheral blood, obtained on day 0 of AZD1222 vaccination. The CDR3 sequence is CASGPPVDRGIYEQYF. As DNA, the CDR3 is TGTGCTAGTGGCCCGCCAGTGGACAGGGGAATCTACGAGCAGTACTTC.